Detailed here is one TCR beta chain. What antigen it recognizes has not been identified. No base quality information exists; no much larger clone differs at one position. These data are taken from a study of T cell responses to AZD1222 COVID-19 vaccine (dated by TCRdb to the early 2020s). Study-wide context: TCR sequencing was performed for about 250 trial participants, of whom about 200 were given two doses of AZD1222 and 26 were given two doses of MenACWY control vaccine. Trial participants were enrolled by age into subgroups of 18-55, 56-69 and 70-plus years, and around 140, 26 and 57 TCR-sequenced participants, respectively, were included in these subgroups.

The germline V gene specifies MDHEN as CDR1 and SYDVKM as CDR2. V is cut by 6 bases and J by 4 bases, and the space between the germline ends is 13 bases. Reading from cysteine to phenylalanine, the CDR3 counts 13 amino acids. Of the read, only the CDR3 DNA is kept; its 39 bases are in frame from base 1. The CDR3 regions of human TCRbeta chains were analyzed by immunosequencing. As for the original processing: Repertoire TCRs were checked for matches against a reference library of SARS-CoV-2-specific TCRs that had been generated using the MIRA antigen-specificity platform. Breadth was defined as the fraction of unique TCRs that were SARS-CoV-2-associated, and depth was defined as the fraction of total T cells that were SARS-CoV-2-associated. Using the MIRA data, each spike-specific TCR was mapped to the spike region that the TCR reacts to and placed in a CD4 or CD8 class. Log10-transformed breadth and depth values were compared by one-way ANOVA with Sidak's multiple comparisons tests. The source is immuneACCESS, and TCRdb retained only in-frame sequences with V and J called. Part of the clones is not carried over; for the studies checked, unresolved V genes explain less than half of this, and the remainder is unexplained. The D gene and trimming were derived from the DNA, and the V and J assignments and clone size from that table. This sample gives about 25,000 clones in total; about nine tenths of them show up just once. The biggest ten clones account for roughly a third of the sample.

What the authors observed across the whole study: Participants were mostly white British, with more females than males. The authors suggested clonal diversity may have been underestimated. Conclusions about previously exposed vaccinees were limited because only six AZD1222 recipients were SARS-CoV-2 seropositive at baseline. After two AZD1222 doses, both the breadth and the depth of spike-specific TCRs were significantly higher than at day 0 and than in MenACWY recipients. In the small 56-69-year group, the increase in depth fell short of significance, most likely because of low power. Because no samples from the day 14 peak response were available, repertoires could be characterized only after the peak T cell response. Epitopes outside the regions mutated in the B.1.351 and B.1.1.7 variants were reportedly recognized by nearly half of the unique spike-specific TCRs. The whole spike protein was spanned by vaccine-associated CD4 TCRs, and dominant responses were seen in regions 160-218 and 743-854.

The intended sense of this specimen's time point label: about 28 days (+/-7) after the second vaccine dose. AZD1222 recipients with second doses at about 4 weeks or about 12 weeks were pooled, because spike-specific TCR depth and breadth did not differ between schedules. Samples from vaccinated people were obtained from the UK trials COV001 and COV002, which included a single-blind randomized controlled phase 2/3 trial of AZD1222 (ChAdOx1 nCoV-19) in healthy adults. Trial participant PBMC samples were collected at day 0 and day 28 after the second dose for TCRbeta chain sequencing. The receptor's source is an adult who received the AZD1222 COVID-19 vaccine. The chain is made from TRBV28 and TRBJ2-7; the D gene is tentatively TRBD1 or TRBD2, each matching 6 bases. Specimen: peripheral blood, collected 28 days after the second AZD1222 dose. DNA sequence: TGTGCCAGCAGCAAGGGGGGCCCGTACGAGCAGTACTTC. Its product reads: CASSKGGPYEQYF.